These 10 T cell receptor beta chains came from one sample sequenced in a study of T cells of healthy individuals. TCRdb processed the 5' RACE reads anew with MiXCR; each CDR3 protein has one entry. The sample lists 35,000 to 45,000 distinct CDR3 sequences, 3.5% to 5.5% occurring once. The receptor set was obtained from a human donor in good health.

This clonotype was picked up many times. V usage is TRBV12-3 or TRBV12-4 and J usage is TRBJ2-7, with D perhaps assigned TRBD1 or TRBD2 (5 bases each). CDR3 length equals 22 residues. The V end lost 1 base, the J end lost 2 bases, and 33 bases lay between the germline ends. The CDR3 DNA is TGTGCCAGCAGTTTAGACCGCCCGGGGCCCCCCTACGAGCAGTGGCCCCCCTACGAGCAGTACTTC. Translation: CASSLDRPGPPYEQWPPYEQYF.

This clonotype came up many times. This chain connects TRBV5-4 to TRBJ1-2; D unresolved. Germline V CDR1 and CDR2: SGHNT, YYREEE (reference sequence). V lost 7 bases and J lost 5, with 9 bases in between. CDR3 length: 11 residues. CDR3 amino acids: CASRGLYGYTF. For the CDR3, the DNA is TGTGCCAGCCGCGGTCTTTATGGCTACACCTTC.

Only a few counts were recorded for this clonotype. The DNA for the CDR3 is TGTGCCTGGAGTGTCGGGGACGGGGAGCTGTTTTTT. Translating gives CAWSVGDGELFF. The rearrangement links TRBV30 to TRBJ2-2; D possibly corresponds to TRBD2 (5 bases). CDR1 and CDR2 (germline): GTSNPN, SVGIG (reference sequence). The CDR3 extends over 12 amino acids. Trimming took off 0 bases at V and 7 bases at J, with 6 bases between the two ends. Full variable domain (remainder filled in from reference TRBV30 and TRBJ2-2): SQTIHQWPATLVQPVGSPLSLECTVEGTSNPNLYWYRQAAGRGLQLLFYSVGIGQISSEVPQNLSASRPQDRQFILSSKKLLLSDSGFYLCAWSVGDGELFFGEGSRLTVL.

This clonotype has more than one count but fewer than ten. The gene calls are TRBV13 and TRBJ1-3, with 7 bases matching TRBD1. The ends lost 4 bases at V and 4 bases at J; junction bases unmatched: 10. Germline CDR1 reads PRHDT; CDR2 reads FYEKMQ (reference sequence). The length of the CDR3 is 16 residues. CDR3 DNA sequence: TGTGCCAGCAGCTCCGCCACAGGGGTCTTCGGAAACACCATATATTTT. Its translation is CASSSATGVFGNTIYF.

This clonotype was counted many times. The chain is built from TRBV7-2 and TRBJ2-1; possibly TRBD1 for D (6 bases). This CDR3 region has 13 residues. V lost 5 bases and J 8 bases, leaving 13 bases between the germline ends. Per the germline V gene, CDR1 is SGHTA and CDR2 is FQGNSA. For the CDR3, the DNA is TGTGCCAGCAGCATTTTACAGGGAGATGAGCAGTTCTTC. This gives the protein CASSILQGDEQFF.

There are many counts of this clonotype. The rearrangement joins TRBV6-6 to TRBJ2-1, with 12 bases that match TRBD2. This CDR3 is built from 17 residues. Germline CDR1 is MNHNY and CDR2 is SVGAGI (reference sequence). The junction had 12 bases not matched to a gene; V was cut back by 5 bases and J by 7 bases. CDR3 sequence (DNA): TGTGCCAGCAGTCCTTCTAGCGGGAGGGCCGGTAATAATGAGCAGTTCTTC. Translated: CASSPSSGRAGNNEQFF.

This clonotype was counted many times. This sequence joins TRBV5-4 and TRBJ2-1, with D possibly being TRBD1 or TRBD2 (5 bases each). This CDR3 has 15 amino acids. Germline V gene data show CDR1 as SGHNT and CDR2 as YYREEE (reference sequence). Trimming removed 0 bases from V and 3 bases from J, with 10 bases in between. The CDR3 DNA reads TGTGCCAGCAGCTTGGCCCGGGACGGCTACAATGAGCAGTTCTTC. It specifies CASSLARDGYNEQFF. Using reference TRBV5-4 and TRBJ2-1 for the parts outside the CDR3, the full variable domain is ETGVTQSPTHLIKTRGQQVTLRCSSQSGHNTVSWYQQALGQGPQFIFQYYREEENGRGNFPPRFSGLQFPNYSSELNVNALELDDSALYLCASSLARDGYNEQFFGPGTRLTVL.

This clonotype was seen only a few times. V gene TRBV5-4 combines with J gene TRBJ2-1; D is undetermined. Germline lookup yields CDR1 SGHNT and CDR2 YYREEE (reference sequence). The ends were cut back, 0 bases at V and 10 bases at J, with 8 bases in the middle. The CDR3 sequence is 12 residues long. The DNA for the CDR3 is TGTGCCAGCAGCTTGGGGGATTTCGAGCAGTTCTTC. It yields the protein CASSLGDFEQFF.

The chain carries TRBV2 and TRBJ2-3; a weak D match, TRBD1 (5 bases). V lost 7 bases, J lost 2 bases, and 13 bases lay in between. The V gene's germline CDR1 is SNHLY and CDR2 FYNNEI. This CDR3 is 14 amino acids long. CDR3 DNA sequence: TGTGCCAGCAAGGGTATGGGGCCCACAGATACGCAGTATTTT. This sequence encodes CASKGMGPTDTQYF.

In regard to this clonotype: A much larger clone lies a single base off, so this may be a read error. The chain couples TRBV12-3 or TRBV12-4 to TRBJ1-1, with D possibly being TRBD1 (5 bases). Trimming removed 6 bases at V and 4 bases at J, with 12 bases between. This CDR3 comprises 13 residues. In DNA form, the CDR3 reads TGTGCCAGCAGCGAAACAGGTGTCACTGAAGCTTTCTTT. This codes for CASSETGVTEAFF.